Following are 13 T cell receptor beta chains from one sample sequenced in a study of T cell responses to AZD1222 COVID-19 vaccine. Clones were read by immunoSEQ multiplex PCR, and TCRdb kept only the in-frame ones, dropping some. This sample has some 140,000 clones, with approximately 89% found just once. The sequencing here drew on peripheral blood, taken on day 0 of AZD1222 vaccination. All receptors come from an adult in good health.

This sequence joins TRBV23-1 and TRBJ2-3; D call uncertain. Being an ORF, TRBV23-1 has a function that is uncertain. The CDR3 sequence is 14 residues long. V lost 7 bases and J lost 5, with 16 bases in between. The CDR3 is CASTHGYEGDTQYF. In nucleotides, the CDR3 is TGCGCCAGCACTCACGGATATGAAGGAGATACGCAGTATTTT.

The J gene is TRBJ1-5, the V gene TRBV4-1, with D tentatively TRBD1 (5 bases). The CDR3 is 13 residues long. Germline V gene sequence: CDR1 MGHRA, CDR2 YSYEKL. Between the trimmed V and J ends, which lost 4 bases and 7 bases, there was a span of 11 bases. The CDR3 reads CASSPRASQPQHF. In DNA form, the CDR3 reads TGCGCCAGCAGCCCCAGGGCGAGCCAGCCCCAGCATTTT.

The genes are TRBV9 and TRBJ1-2; D unclear. The CDR3 has 12 amino acids. Trimming stripped 7 bases from V and 1 base from J, with 8 bases between. CDR1 SGDLS and CDR2 YYNGEE come from the germline V gene. For the CDR3, the DNA is TGTGCCAGCGGGCGGGATAACTATGGCTACACCTTC. It specifies CASGRDNYGYTF.

This chain links TRBV6-1 with TRBJ1-5; TRBD1 matches 9 bases. The CDR3 sequence is 16 residues long. V shed 4 bases, J shed 6 bases, and the junction held 10 bases outside the gene matches. Germline CDR1 is MNHNS and CDR2 is SASEGT. The CDR3 spells CASSAFGTGLIQPQHF. The CDR3 DNA follows: TGTGCCAGCAGTGCTTTTGGGACAGGGTTGATTCAGCCCCAGCATTTT.

The chain is built from TRBV7-9 and TRBJ2-7, with D hard to call. Looked up from germline, CDR1 is SEHNR and CDR2 is FQNEAQ (reference sequence). CDR3 size: 13 residues. V dropped 0 bases and J dropped 6 bases, with 9 bases sitting between them. The CDR3 nucleotides are TGTGCCAGCAGCTTAGCGCTGGGCGGCGAGCAGTACTTC. It codes for CASSLALGGEQYF. The full variable domain, in which reference TRBV7-9 and TRBJ2-7 provide the parts outside the CDR3, is DTGVSQNPRHKITKRGQNVTFRCDPISEHNRLYWYRQTLGQGPEFLTYFQNEAQLEKSRLLSDRFSAERPKGSFSTLEIQRTEQGDSAMYLCASSLALGGEQYFGPGTRLTVT.

This chain connects TRBV3-1 (or the pseudogene TRBV3-2) to TRBJ1-4; D may be TRBD1 (5 bases). V lost 4 bases and J 6 bases, leaving 18 bases between the germline ends. Germline loops: CDR1 LGHDT, CDR2 YNNKEL (reference sequence). This CDR3 has 16 residues. CDR3 nucleotides: TGTGCCAGCAGCCTGTCACGGGGACCTGGGGATGAAAAACTGTTTTTT. Protein: CASSLSRGPGDEKLFF.

The chain joins TRBV12-3 or TRBV12-4 to TRBJ2-1; the D is unclear. This CDR3 contains 11 residues. Between the trimmed V and J ends, which lost 4 bases and 8 bases, there was a span of 6 bases. The CDR3 here is CASSWADEQFF. The CDR3 DNA follows: TGTGCCAGCAGTTGGGCCGATGAGCAGTTCTTC.

This sequence joins TRBV5-4 and TRBJ2-2, with TRBD2 as a possible D gene (6 bases). The germline gives CDR1 SGHNT, CDR2 YYREEE (reference sequence). The CDR3 is made up of 16 amino acids. The V end lost 0 bases, the J end lost 2 bases, and 11 bases lay between the germline ends. The DNA for the CDR3 is TGTGCCAGCAGCTTGGCCGGGAGCGGAAACACCGGGGAGCTGTTTTTT. This encodes CASSLAGSGNTGELFF.

V and J are TRBV7-2 and TRBJ2-3; D gene uncertain. The CDR3 has 13 amino acids. Trimming stripped 1 base from V and 5 bases from J, with 7 bases between. Germline-derived CDR1 and CDR2 are SGHTA and FQGNSA. The CDR3 is CASSLGVRDTQYF. CDR3 nucleotides: TGTGCCAGCAGCTTAGGTGTCAGAGATACGCAGTATTTT.

The V call is TRBV5-6, the J call TRBJ1-1; D possibly corresponds to TRBD1 (6 bases). V lost 4 bases to trimming and J lost 4 bases, with 20 bases between them. Looked up from germline, CDR1 is SGHDT and CDR2 is YYEEEE. The CDR3 is 16 amino acids. CDR3 protein: CASSPRQAARVTEAFF. CDR3 nucleotides: TGTGCCAGCAGCCCCAGACAGGCCGCGAGAGTCACTGAAGCTTTCTTT.

The CDR3 reads CASSQDLELLGGSYEQYF. The CDR3 DNA follows: TGCGCCAGCAGCCAAGATCTAGAGCTCCTAGGAGGCTCCTACGAGCAGTACTTC. The V and J genes are TRBV4-3 and TRBJ2-7; D is possibly TRBD2 (5 bases). The CDR3 spans 18 residues. Germline V gene data show CDR1 as LGHNA and CDR2 as YSLEER. V was trimmed by 0 bases and J by 0 bases, leaving 18 bases between them.

The rearrangement links TRBV5-5 to TRBJ2-2, with a tentative D call TRBD1 (6 bases). Germline CDR1 is SGHKS and CDR2 is YYEKEE (reference sequence). This CDR3 has 15 amino acids. V lost 4 bases and J 7 bases, leaving 17 bases between the germline ends. In nucleotides, the CDR3 is TGTGCCAGCAGCCAGGGGCCGGGATTGATCGGGGAGCTGTTTTTT. It specifies CASSQGPGLIGELFF.

The rearrangement uses TRBV24-1 and TRBJ2-5; TRBD1 is a possible D gene (6 bases). The CDR3 is 15 amino acids. CDR1 is KGHDR and CDR2 is SFDVKD in the germline V gene. The germline V and J ends were trimmed by 4 bases and 0 bases, with 11 bases remaining between them. The CDR3 coding sequence is TGTGCCACCAGTGACCCCGGACAGTACCAAGAGACCCAGTACTTC. Protein sequence: CATSDPGQYQETQYF.